The sample holds one count of the clone carrying this T cell receptor beta chain. These data come from a study of prognosis after radiotherapy for stage I lung cancer. Two-round multiplex PCR on genomic DNA was the method by which TCR beta CDR3 was amplified. Primers specific to each TRBV and TRBJ gene were used in first-round PCR. MiXCR, applied by TCRdb to the multiplex PCR reads, yields one record per CDR3 protein. Of more than 11,000 distinct CDR3 sequences listed, 31% were seen once; the top ten hold about a quarter. Each of two time points yielded about 6 milliliters of peripheral venous blood. Looked up from germline, CDR1 is SGHRS and CDR2 is YFSETQ. CDR3 length equals 14 residues.

The rearrangement links TRBV5-1 to TRBJ1-1, with D unresolved. This sequence was found in a donor aged 50 or older with non-small cell lung cancer. The sample consisted of PBMCs, taken before or after stereotactic body radiation therapy (not recorded which). This CDR3 reads CAGSGGRGITEAFF. For the CDR3, the DNA is TGCGCAGGCAGTGGAGGGCGAGGAATCACTGAAGCTTTCTTT.